The 11 T cell receptor beta chains reported below all come from one sample, sequenced in a study of lymphopenia after photon versus proton radiotherapy. The repertoire was sequenced with immunoSEQ multiplex PCR; TCRdb's copy has only in-frame clones and lacks some. The data hold around 33,000 clones, with nearly 90% observed a single time. The input for sequencing was peripheral blood, taken from a patient treated with proton-based radiotherapy. Receptors were obtained from a woman aged 70-85 years with pancreatic cancer. Some clones in this sample may be carry-over from other donors' samples.

This chain joins TRBV7-2 and TRBJ1-1, with no clear D. Trimming left V 1 base short and J 2 bases short, with 8 bases between. The CDR3 totals 14 residues. Germline assignment: CDR1 SGHTA and CDR2 FQGNSA. The CDR3 loop is CASSLDQVNTEAFF. As DNA, the CDR3 is TGTGCCAGCAGCTTAGATCAGGTTAACACTGAAGCTTTCTTT.

The J gene is TRBJ2-1, the V gene TRBV7-2, with TRBD2 matching 9 bases. CDR1 and CDR2 (germline): SGHTA, FQGNSA. This CDR3 comprises 15 residues. The V segment lost 3 bases and the J segment 6 bases; nucleotides outside the gene matches: 6. Here the CDR3 reads CASSFGGRALNEQFF. CDR3 DNA sequence: TGTGCCAGCAGCTTCGGCGGGAGGGCCCTCAATGAGCAGTTCTTC.

V and J are TRBV5-1 and TRBJ2-1; 9 nucleotides agree with TRBD2. This CDR3 spans 15 amino acids. Germline CDR1 and CDR2: SGHRS and YFSETQ. V shed 2 bases and J 3 bases; nucleotides not matched to a gene: 3. The CDR3 loop reads CASSLSTSGYNEQFF. CDR3 nucleotides: TGCGCCAGCAGCTTATCGACTAGCGGCTACAATGAGCAGTTCTTC. Full variable domain (outside the CDR3, taken from reference TRBV5-1 and TRBJ2-1): KAGVTQTPRYLIKTRGQQVTLSCSPISGHRSVSWYQQTPGQGLQFLFEYFSETQRNKGNFPGRFSGRQFSNSRSEMNVSTLELGDSALYLCASSLSTSGYNEQFFGPGTRLTVL.

This clone has only a few counts. CDR3 region: CASSPGNTIYF. The CDR3 DNA reads TGTGCCAGTAGTCCGGGAAACACCATATATTTT. The chain has TRBV19 and TRBJ1-3, with no clear D. This CDR3 region has 11 residues. CDR1 LNHDA and CDR2 SQIVND come from the germline V gene (reference sequence). V was cut by 5 bases and J by 4 bases, with 3 bases left in between.

The J gene is TRBJ2-7, the V gene TRBV11-2; 14 bases align to TRBD2. The length of the CDR3 is 16 residues. The germline CDR1 and CDR2 sequences are SGHAT and FQNNGV. V trimming: 1 base; J trimming: 5 bases; junction bases outside the gene matches: 4. The CDR3 DNA follows: TGTGCCAGCAGCTTAGGACTAGCGGGAGGGTTCGACGAGCAGTACTTC. As protein: CASSLGLAGGFDEQYF. The entire variable domain, with the rest obtained from reference TRBV11-2 and TRBJ2-7, is as follows: EAGVAQSPRYKIIEKRQSVAFWCNPISGHATLYWYQQILGQGPKLLIQFQNNGVVDDSQLPKDRFSAERLKGVDSTLKIQPAKLEDSAVYLCASSLGLAGGFDEQYFGPGTRLTVT.

The chain carries TRBV28 and TRBJ2-5; D not resolved. Trimming removed 5 bases at V and 5 bases at J, with 18 bases between. The V gene's germline CDR1 is MDHEN and CDR2 SYDVKM. The CDR3 length is 15 residues. The CDR3 sequence is CASSRQFSVYETQYF. The CDR3 DNA sequence: TGTGCCAGCAGTAGGCAGTTTTCCGTTTACGAGACCCAGTACTTC.

The J gene is TRBJ2-7, the V gene TRBV28; 8 nucleotides line up with TRBD2. V was clipped by 6 bases and J by 3 bases; unmatched bases: 13. This CDR3 spans 16 amino acids. Per the germline V gene, CDR1 is MDHEN and CDR2 is SYDVKM. CDR3 nucleotide sequence: TGTGCCAGCAGATATAGCGGGAAGGGACTTAACTACGAGCAGTACTTC. Translation: CASRYSGKGLNYEQYF.

The chain combines TRBV19 with TRBJ2-2; D not resolved. There are 13 residues in the CDR3. Trimming cost V 1 base and J 6 bases, with 6 bases left between them. Per the germline V gene, CDR1 is LNHDA and CDR2 is SQIVND (reference sequence). CDR3 DNA: TGTGCCAGTAGTATAGGGACGGCCGGGGAGCTGTTTTTT. Translation gives CASSIGTAGELFF.

The rearrangement joins TRBV18 to TRBJ1-2, with D possibly TRBD1 on 5 matching bases. From germline, CDR1 is KGHSH and CDR2 LQKENI. There are 16 residues in the CDR3. V lost 0 bases to trimming and J lost 0 bases, with 11 bases between them. The chain's CDR3 is CASSPPPGLSNYGYTF. The CDR3 DNA is TGTGCCAGCTCACCACCACCGGGGCTATCTAACTATGGCTACACCTTC.

The chain links TRBV19 to TRBJ2-6; no clear D gene. Per the germline V gene, CDR1 is LNHDA and CDR2 is SQIVND (reference sequence). The germline V and J ends were trimmed by 3 bases and 1 base, with 7 bases remaining between them. The CDR3 has 15 residues. In nucleotides, the CDR3 is TGTGCCAGTAGTATCATCGGGTCTGGGGCCAACGTCCTGACTTTC. Translating gives CASSIIGSGANVLTF. Full variable domain (missing parts from reference TRBV19 and TRBJ2-6): DGGITQSPKYLFRKEGQNVTLSCEQNLNHDAMYWYRQDPGQGLRLIYYSQIVNDFQKGDIAEGYSVSREKKESFPLTVTSAQKNPTAFYLCASSIIGSGANVLTFGAGSRLTVL.

This rearrangement joins TRBV5-4 to TRBJ2-7; maybe TRBD2 (5 bases). CDR1 and CDR2 from the germline V gene are SGHNT and YYREEE (reference sequence). V was cut by 4 bases and J by 4 bases, with 18 bases left in between. CDR3 size: 15 residues. CDR3 in amino acids: CASSPSLVGAYEQYF. The CDR3 region has the DNA TGTGCCAGCAGCCCTTCCCTGGTGGGAGCTTACGAGCAGTACTTC.